Listed below are T cell receptor beta chains from one sample, sequenced in a study of identical twins. From the 5' RACE reads, TCRdb called clonotypes with MiXCR, one entry per CDR3 protein. The profile shows hundreds of thousands of distinct CDR3 sequences, roughly 8.6% of them singletons. These records were also assigned to another study, of yellow fever vaccine responses in identical twins.

The sequencing sample was made of memory (CD45RO+) T cells sorted from blood. Source of these receptors: a woman aged 18 to 35 in good health. The CDR3 runs from the conserved cysteine through the conserved F or W. D genes are given only for firm matches. Clone size, where shown, is once, few, many, or a class for clones that have expanded.

>many|TRBD2|TRBJ2-1|TRBV18
CASSLLAGRGNEQFF
TGTGCCAGCTCACTTCTAGCGGGACGTGGGAATGAGCAGTTCTTC
>many|NA|TRBJ2-1|TRBV28
CASLGRGLGNEQFF
TGTGCCAGCCTCGGGCGGGGATTAGGTAATGAGCAGTTCTTC
>NA|TRBD2|TRBJ2-1|TRBV5-1
CASTSNRLAGGLGEQFF
TGCGCCAGCACCTCGAATCGACTAGCGGGAGGGTTAGGTGAGCAGTTCTTC
>NA|TRBD2|TRBJ2-3|TRBV27
CASSQGLAGPDTQYF
TGTGCCAGCAGCCAGGGACTAGCGGGACCAGATACGCAGTATTTT
>many|NA|TRBJ2-3|TRBV6-4
CASSAMDGTDTQYF
TGTGCCAGCAGCGCCATGGACGGCACAGATACGCAGTATTTT
>many|NA|TRBJ2-1|TRBV7-9
CASSSPGAEGTNEQFF
TGTGCCAGCAGCTCCCCTGGGGCTGAGGGTACGAATGAGCAGTTCTTC
>few|NA|TRBJ1-1|TRBV20-1
CSASWVNTEAFF
TGCAGTGCTAGTTGGGTGAACACTGAAGCTTTCTTT
>few|TRBD2|TRBJ2-1|TRBV20-1
CSARVAGGLGYNEQFF
TGCAGTGCTAGAGTAGCGGGGGGTTTAGGCTACAATGAGCAGTTCTTC
>NA|NA|TRBJ1-5|TRBV6-5
CASSYGIPSNQPQHF
TGTGCCAGCAGTTACGGGATCCCTAGCAATCAGCCCCAGCATTTT
>few|TRBD2|TRBJ2-7|TRBV28
CASRVSPGRGRAYEQYF
TGTGCCAGCAGAGTTTCTCCGGGACGTGGGAGGGCCTACGAGCAGTACTTC
>many|TRBD2|TRBJ2-3|TRBV5-1
CASSPIAGITDTQYF
TGCGCCAGCAGCCCGATAGCGGGAATCACAGATACGCAGTATTTT
>NA|NA|TRBJ1-1|TRBV5-1
CASSSQISNTEAFF
TGCGCCAGCAGCTCTCAGATTTCGAACACTGAAGCTTTCTTT
>many|TRBD2|TRBJ2-3|TRBV5-8
CASSIAGPSTDTQYF
TGTGCCAGCAGTATAGCGGGGCCTAGCACAGATACGCAGTATTTT
>NA|NA|TRBJ2-2|TRBV9
CASSVMTAANTGELFF
TGTGCCAGCAGCGTAATGACGGCTGCGAACACCGGGGAGCTGTTTTTT
>many|NA|TRBJ2-1|TRBV12-3/TRBV12-4
CASSLGRSIGGQFF
TGTGCCAGCAGTTTGGGCAGGTCCATTGGTGGGCAGTTCTTC
>few|TRBD1|TRBJ1-1|TRBV7-2
CASSLETGVGTEAFF
TGTGCCAGCAGCTTAGAGACAGGGGTTGGCACTGAAGCTTTCTTT
>NA|TRBD2|TRBJ2-7|TRBV20-1
CSAYASGMYEQYF
TGCAGTGCATACGCTAGCGGGATGTACGAGCAGTACTTC
>NA|NA|TRBJ2-1|TRBV14
CASSQDHSYNEQFF
TGTGCCAGCAGCCAAGATCACAGCTACAATGAGCAGTTCTTC
>few|NA|TRBJ2-1|TRBV7-2
CASSLVSVGNEQFF
TGTGCCAGCAGCTTAGTGTCGGTTGGGAATGAGCAGTTCTTC
>few|NA|TRBJ1-6|TRBV6-5
CASSYPRTRFGKFSPLHF
TGTGCCAGCAGTTACCCGAGAACACGTTTTGGGAAATTTTCACCCCTCCACTTT
>NA|NA|TRBJ2-3|TRBV27
CASSPRGGLGTDTQYF
TGTGCCAGCAGTCCCCGTGGTGGCCTGGGCACAGATACGCAGTATTTT
>NA|TRBD2|TRBJ2-2|TRBV12-3/TRBV12-4
CASTHGGRESGELFF
TGTGCCAGCACCCACGGCGGGAGAGAGTCCGGGGAGCTGTTTTTT